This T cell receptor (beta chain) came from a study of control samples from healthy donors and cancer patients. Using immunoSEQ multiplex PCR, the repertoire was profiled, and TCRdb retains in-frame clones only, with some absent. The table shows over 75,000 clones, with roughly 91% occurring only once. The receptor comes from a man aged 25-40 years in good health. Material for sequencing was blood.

CDR3 loop: CSVLHRAAQHF. CDR3 sequence (DNA): TGCAGTGTTTTGCACAGGGCGGCCCAGCATTTT. The V call is TRBV20-1, the J call TRBJ1-5; TRBD1 might be the D (6 bases). This CDR3 has 11 amino acids. Germline lookup yields CDR1 DFQATT and CDR2 SNEGSKA (reference sequence). Trimming stripped 7 bases from V and 11 bases from J, with 15 bases between.